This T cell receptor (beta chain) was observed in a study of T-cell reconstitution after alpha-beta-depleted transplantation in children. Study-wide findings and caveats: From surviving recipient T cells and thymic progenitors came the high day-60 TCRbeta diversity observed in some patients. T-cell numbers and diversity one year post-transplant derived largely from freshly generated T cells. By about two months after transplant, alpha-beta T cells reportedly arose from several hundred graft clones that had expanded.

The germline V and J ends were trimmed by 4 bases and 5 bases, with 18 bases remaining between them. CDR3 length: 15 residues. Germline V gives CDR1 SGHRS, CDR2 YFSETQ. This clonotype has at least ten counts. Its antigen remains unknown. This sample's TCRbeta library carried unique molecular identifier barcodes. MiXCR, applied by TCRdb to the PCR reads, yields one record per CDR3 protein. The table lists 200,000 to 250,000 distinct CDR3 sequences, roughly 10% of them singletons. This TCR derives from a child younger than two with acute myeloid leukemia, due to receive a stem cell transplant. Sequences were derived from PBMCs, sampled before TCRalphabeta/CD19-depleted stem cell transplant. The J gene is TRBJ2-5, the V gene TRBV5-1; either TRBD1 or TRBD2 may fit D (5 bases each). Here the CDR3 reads CASSVPGTPGETQYF. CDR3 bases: TGCGCCAGCAGCGTCCCCGGGACCCCGGGGGAGACCCAGTACTTC.